Listed below are T cell receptor beta chains from one sample, sequenced in a study of blood T cell repertoires in COVID-19. Libraries were prepared by immunoSEQ multiplex PCR; TCRdb keeps only in-frame clonotypes and omits some of them. The sample records over 85,000 clones, 87% being singletons. Source material: peripheral blood. These receptor sequences come from a man aged 50 to 59 with active COVID-19. The CDR3 runs from the conserved cysteine through the conserved F or W. D genes are given only for firm matches. Rows may omit the clone size; those that give it use once, few, many or a size class.

v_call	cdr3_length	j_call	clone_size	d_call	cdr3_nt	cdr3_aa
TRBV4-1	13	TRBJ1-4	-	-	TGCGCCAGCAGCCGTGAGGCTAATGAAAAACTGTTTTTT	CASSREANEKLFF
TRBV12-3/TRBV12-4	13	TRBJ2-7	once	-	TGTGCCAGCAGTTCGCGCCCCGGGTACGAGCAGTACTTC	CASSSRPGYEQYF
TRBV3-1/TRBV3-2	15	TRBJ2-5	-	TRBD2	TGTGCCACTCTTGCTAGCGGGGGGGCCGGGGAGACCCAGTACTTC	CATLASGGAGETQYF
TRBV18	14	TRBJ1-3	-	-	TGTGCCAGCTCACCGCCGGGAACTGGAAACACCATATATTTT	CASSPPGTGNTIYF
TRBV5-1	15	TRBJ1-1	-	TRBD1	TGCGCCAGCAGCCAAGGTGACAGGGGAAACGCTGAAGCTTTCTTT	CASSQGDRGNAEAFF
TRBV5-6	18	TRBJ2-2	-	TRBD1	TGTGCCAGCAGCCGACTAAATGACAGGGTGTATGGCACCGGGGAGCTGTTTTTT	CASSRLNDRVYGTGELFF
TRBV18	14	TRBJ1-1	-	-	TGTGCCAGCTCACCACAGGGGATAAACACTGAAGCTTTCTTT	CASSPQGINTEAFF
TRBV7-2	12	TRBJ1-4	few	-	TGTGCCAGCAGCCGGGGGGGGGAAAAACTGTTTTTT	CASSRGGEKLFF
TRBV7-2	11	TRBJ2-3	-	-	TGTGCCAGCAGCCCCTATTACGGGCAGTATTTT	CASSPYYGQYF
TRBV11-2	15	TRBJ1-5	-	TRBD1	TGTGCCAGCAGCTTAGGAAGGGGGCTGGATCAGCCCCAGCATTTT	CASSLGRGLDQPQHF
TRBV6-6	13	TRBJ2-7	-	TRBD1	TGTGCCAGCAGTTACTCGACAGGGACCGAGCAGTACTTC	CASSYSTGTEQYF
TRBV7-2	14	TRBJ2-1	-	-	TGTGCCAGCAGCTTAGAGAGAGCTAGCCACGGGCAGTTCTTC	CASSLERASHGQFF
TRBV6-5	15	TRBJ2-7	once	-	TGTGCCAGCAGCCTAAGCCCCCGATCGGCCTACGAGCAGTACTTC	CASSLSPRSAYEQYF
TRBV27	15	TRBJ2-5	-	TRBD1	TGTGCCAGCAGTTTACGGACAGGGGGAGGGGAGACCCAGTACTTC	CASSLRTGGGETQYF
TRBV4-2	15	TRBJ2-2	once	-	TGTGCCAGCAGCCAAGAGCTAGAGAACACCGGGGAGCTGTTTTTT	CASSQELENTGELFF
TRBV11-2	16	TRBJ2-5	-	-	TGTGCCAGCAGCTTAGTGGCTGCGACAGGCGCGGAGACCCAGTACTTC	CASSLVAATGAETQYF
TRBV25-1	18	TRBJ2-4	-	-	TGTGCCAGCTATTGGGGGGATCGAACAGAATCAGCCAAAAACATTCAGTACTTC	CASYWGDRTESAKNIQYF
TRBV4-1	15	TRBJ2-7	-	-	TGCGCCAGCAGCCGCATGGGGGGACAGATCTACGAGCAGTACTTC	CASSRMGGQIYEQYF
TRBV6-6	16	TRBJ1-1	-	TRBD1	TGTGCCAGCAGTTACTCCCTGACAGGGGTGAACACTGAAGCTTTCTTT	CASSYSLTGVNTEAFF
TRBV7-3	15	TRBJ1-6	-	TRBD1	TGTGCCAGCAGCGTTACAGGGGACTATAATTCACCCCTCCACTTT	CASSVTGDYNSPLHF
TRBV11-2	14	TRBJ1-1	once	TRBD1	TGTGCCAGCAGCGAGACAGGGCCGAACACTGAAGCTTTCTTT	CASSETGPNTEAFF
TRBV24-1	13	TRBJ2-7	-	-	TGTGCCCCCACGGGAATCGGGGGGCCCGAGCAGTACTTC	CAPTGIGGPEQYF
TRBV2	14	TRBJ2-7	-	TRBD1	TGTGCCAGCAGTGATCTCCAGGGGGCGTGCGAGCAGTACTTC	CASSDLQGACEQYF
TRBV6-5	14	TRBJ1-2	-	TRBD1	TGTGCCAGCACCGGAGGGGGCAGCGAATATGGCTACACCTTC	CASTGGGSEYGYTF
TRBV7-8	15	TRBJ2-7	-	TRBD1	TGTGCCAGCAGCGTTCGGGACAGGGTGTCCTACGAGCAGTACTTC	CASSVRDRVSYEQYF
TRBV6-5	13	TRBJ1-4	-	-	TGTGCCAGCATGCGCAGGGGAAATGAAAAACTGTTTTTT	CASMRRGNEKLFF